The clone carrying this TCR beta chain was observed once. The CDR3 has 14 residues. Trimming pared 5 bases from V and 0 bases from J, leaving 10 bases between. Germline V gene sequence: CDR1 LNHDA, CDR2 SQIVND (reference sequence). These data come from a study of blood T cell repertoires in COVID-19. The data were produced by immunoSEQ multiplex PCR, yet TCRdb's version contains in-frame clones alone and is incomplete. Of tens of thousands of clones listed, roughly 85% are singletons. J is TRBJ1-1 and V is TRBV19; no clear D. This receptor was taken from a human donor in a cohort sampled during active COVID-19. Specimen: peripheral blood. The CDR3 is CASSPPGVNTEAFF. The CDR3 region has the DNA TGTGCCAGTAGTCCCCCCGGGGTGAACACTGAAGCTTTCTTT.